The rows below give T cell receptor beta chains drawn from one sample of a study of blood T cell repertoires in COVID-19. Profiled with immunoSEQ multiplex PCR; TCRdb holds only in-frame clones, not every one. Here the sample spans over 90,000 clones, 70% to 90% being singletons. Sequences were obtained from peripheral blood. These receptors all come from a human donor in a cohort sampled during active COVID-19. CDR3s include the opening cysteine and the closing phenylalanine or tryptophan. The D gene is left open where the match is weak. Clone size is shown for a subset of rows, as once, few, many or a class of expanded clone.

J gene | V gene | clone size | D gene | CDR3 DNA | CDR3 protein
TRBJ2-3 | TRBV5-1 | . | . | TGCGCCAGCAGCTTGGGTCGTAGCACAGATACGCAGTATTTT | CASSLGRSTDTQYF
TRBJ2-1 | TRBV28 | . | TRBD1 | TGTGCCAGCAGTCCCCCCCCGACAGGGTCGAATGAGCAGTTCTTC | CASSPPPTGSNEQFF
TRBJ2-3 | TRBV6-1 | . | . | TGTGCCAGCAGTGGACTAGACATGGGGCCTCGCACAGATACGCAGTATTTT | CASSGLDMGPRTDTQYF
TRBJ1-1 | TRBV9 | . | . | TGTGCCAGCAGCGCCGGCGGGGGATTCATGAACACTGAAGCTTTCTTT | CASSAGGGFMNTEAFF
TRBJ2-1 | TRBV2 | once | TRBD2 | TGTGCCAGCAAGGGACTAGCGGGATCGGATGAGCAGTTCTTC | CASKGLAGSDEQFF
TRBJ2-7 | TRBV15 | . | . | TGTGCCACCAGCAGAGGCGGTTTGGGGCGGCTCTCCTACGAGCAGTACTTC | CATSRGGLGRLSYEQYF
TRBJ1-2 | TRBV6-5 | . | TRBD1 | TGTGCCAGCAGTTACAGGGGGACAGACTATGGCTACACCTTC | CASSYRGTDYGYTF
TRBJ1-2 | TRBV4-1 | . | . | TGCGCCAGCAGCCTCGGGAGCGACTGGAACTATGGCTACACCTTC | CASSLGSDWNYGYTF
TRBJ2-5 | TRBV14 | . | TRBD1 | TGTGCCAGCAGCCAAGACCCACGATTACCGGGACAGAATTTCCAAGAGACCCAGTACTTC | CASSQDPRLPGQNFQETQYF
TRBJ2-1 | TRBV6-5 | . | TRBD2 | TGTGCCAGCAGTTACTTAGCGGGAAATGAGCAGTTCTTC | CASSYLAGNEQFF
TRBJ1-1 | TRBV5-4 | . | . | TGTGCCAGCAGCTTGGGAGAAGGGGCAGGTGTCACTGAAGCTTTCTTT | CASSLGEGAGVTEAFF
TRBJ2-7 | TRBV11-2 | once | TRBD1 | TGTGCCAGCAGCTTAGTTGGGACCAGGGGGAACTACGAGCAGTACTTC | CASSLVGTRGNYEQYF
TRBJ1-4 | TRBV9 | . | . | TGTGCCAGCAGCGTTTCGCATACAGGACAACTGTTTTTT | CASSVSHTGQLFF
TRBJ2-7 | TRBV11-2 | . | . | TGTGCCAGCAGCTTAGGTAGGGGTTACGTATCCTACGAGCAGTACTTC | CASSLGRGYVSYEQYF
TRBJ2-1 | TRBV11-3 | . | . | TGTGCCAGCAGCTCCTTGACTAGTTCGAGGGAGCAGTTCTTC | CASSSLTSSREQFF
TRBJ1-2 | TRBV6-2/TRBV6-3 | . | . | TGTGCCAGCAGTCCACGGACAGTTCAGGGCTACACCTTC | CASSPRTVQGYTF
TRBJ2-1 | TRBV19 | . | TRBD2 | TGTGCCACCGAAGGGGAGGGGACTCACAACTACAATGAGCAGTTCTTC | CATEGEGTHNYNEQFF
TRBJ1-1 | TRBV6-5 | . | . | TGTGCCAGTACCGCGCGGAGCACGGAAGCTTTCTTT | CASTARSTEAFF
TRBJ1-1 | TRBV28 | . | . | TGTGCCAGCAGTTTATGGGCAGGGAACACTGAAGCTTTCTTT | CASSLWAGNTEAFF
TRBJ2-5 | TRBV2 | . | TRBD1 | TGTGCCGACGGACAGGGGACGGAGACCCAGTACTTC | CADGQGTETQYF